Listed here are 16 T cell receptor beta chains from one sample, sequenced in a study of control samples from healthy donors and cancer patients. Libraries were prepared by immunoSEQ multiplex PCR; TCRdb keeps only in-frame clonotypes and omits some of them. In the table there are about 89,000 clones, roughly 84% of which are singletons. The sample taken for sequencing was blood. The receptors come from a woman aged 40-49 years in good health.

The CDR3 DNA is TGTGCCAGTAGTAGACGCCGGGGACAGGGGGCCAGCACAGATACGCAGTATTTT. Translation gives CASSRRRGQGASTDTQYF. This rearrangement joins TRBV19 to TRBJ2-3, with 12 bases that match TRBD1. The V gene's germline CDR1 is LNHDA and CDR2 SQIVND (reference sequence). This CDR3 region has 18 residues. V lost 4 bases to trimming and J lost 0 bases; unmatched junction nucleotides: 8.

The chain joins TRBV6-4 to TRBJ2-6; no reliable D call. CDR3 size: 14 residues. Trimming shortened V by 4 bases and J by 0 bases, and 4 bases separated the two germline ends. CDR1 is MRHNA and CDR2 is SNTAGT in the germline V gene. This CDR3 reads CASSAASGANVLTF. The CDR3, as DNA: TGTGCCAGCAGTGCGGCCTCTGGGGCCAACGTCCTGACTTTC.

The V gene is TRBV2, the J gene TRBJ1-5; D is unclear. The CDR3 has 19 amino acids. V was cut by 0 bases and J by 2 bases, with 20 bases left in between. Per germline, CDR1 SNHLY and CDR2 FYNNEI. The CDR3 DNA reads TGTGCCAGCAGTGAAGCGCTGTCGGGCAGAAGGGTCGGCAATCAGCCCCAGCATTTT. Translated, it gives CASSEALSGRRVGNQPQHF.

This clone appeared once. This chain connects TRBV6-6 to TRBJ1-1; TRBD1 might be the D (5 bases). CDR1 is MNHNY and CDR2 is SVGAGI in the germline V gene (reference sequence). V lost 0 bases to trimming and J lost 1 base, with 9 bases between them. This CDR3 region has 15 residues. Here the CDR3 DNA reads TGTGCCAGCAGTTACTCTCGGCAGGGGAACACTGAAGCTTTCTTT. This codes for CASSYSRQGNTEAFF.

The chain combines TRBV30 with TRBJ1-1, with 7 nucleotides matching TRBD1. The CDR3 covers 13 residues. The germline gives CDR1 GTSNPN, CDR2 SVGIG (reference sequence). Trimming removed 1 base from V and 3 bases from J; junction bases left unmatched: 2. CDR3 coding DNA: TGTGCCTGGAGTGCTCAGGGGGACACTGAAGCTTTCTTT. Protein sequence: CAWSAQGDTEAFF.

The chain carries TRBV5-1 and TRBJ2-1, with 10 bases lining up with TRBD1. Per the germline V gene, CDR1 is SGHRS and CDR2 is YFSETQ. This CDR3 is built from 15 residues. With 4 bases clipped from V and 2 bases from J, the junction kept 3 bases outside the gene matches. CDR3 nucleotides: TGCGCCAGCAGCCCCGGACAGGGGGCCTACAATGAGCAGTTCTTC. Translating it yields CASSPGQGAYNEQFF. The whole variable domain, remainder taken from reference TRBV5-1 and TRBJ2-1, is KAGVTQTPRYLIKTRGQQVTLSCSPISGHRSVSWYQQTPGQGLQFLFEYFSETQRNKGNFPGRFSGRQFSNSRSEMNVSTLELGDSALYLCASSPGQGAYNEQFFGPGTRLTVL.

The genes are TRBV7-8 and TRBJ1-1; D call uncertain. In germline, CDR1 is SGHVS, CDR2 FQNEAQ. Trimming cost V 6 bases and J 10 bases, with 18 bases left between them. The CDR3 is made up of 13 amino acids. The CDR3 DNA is TGTGCCAGCAGTTATTTCTTACGTGAGGGAGCTTTCTTT. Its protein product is CASSYFLREGAFF.

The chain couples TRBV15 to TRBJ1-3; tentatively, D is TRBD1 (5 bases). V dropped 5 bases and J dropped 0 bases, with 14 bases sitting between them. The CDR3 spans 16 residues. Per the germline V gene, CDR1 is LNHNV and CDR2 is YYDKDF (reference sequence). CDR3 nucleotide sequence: TGTGCCACCAGCCTTCCCGGGACCCTCTCTGGAAACACCATATATTTT. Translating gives CATSLPGTLSGNTIYF.

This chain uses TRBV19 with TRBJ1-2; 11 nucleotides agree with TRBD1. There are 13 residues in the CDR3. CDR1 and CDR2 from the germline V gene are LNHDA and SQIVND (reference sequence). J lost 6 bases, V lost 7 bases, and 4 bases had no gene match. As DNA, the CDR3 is TGTGCCAGTACCCGGGACAGGGGGGATGGCTACACCTTC. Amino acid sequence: CASTRDRGDGYTF. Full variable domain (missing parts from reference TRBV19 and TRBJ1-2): DGGITQSPKYLFRKEGQNVTLSCEQNLNHDAMYWYRQDPGQGLRLIYYSQIVNDFQKGDIAEGYSVSREKKESFPLTVTSAQKNPTAFYLCASTRDRGDGYTFGSGTRLTVV.

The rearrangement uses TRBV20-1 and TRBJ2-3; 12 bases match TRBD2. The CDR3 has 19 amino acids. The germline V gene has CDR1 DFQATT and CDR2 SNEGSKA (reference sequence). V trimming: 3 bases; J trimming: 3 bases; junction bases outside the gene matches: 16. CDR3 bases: TGCAGTGCTAGTGGGCCCCTAGCGGGGGGGCCGGTCATAACAGATACGCAGTATTTT. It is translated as CSASGPLAGGPVITDTQYF.

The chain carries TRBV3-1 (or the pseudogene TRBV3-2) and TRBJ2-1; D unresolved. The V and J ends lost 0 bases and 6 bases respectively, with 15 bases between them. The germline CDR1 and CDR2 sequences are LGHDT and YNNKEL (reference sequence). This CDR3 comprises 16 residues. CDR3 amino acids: CASSQDGLRPLNEQFF. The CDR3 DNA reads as TGTGCCAGCAGCCAAGATGGCCTCAGGCCTCTCAATGAGCAGTTCTTC.

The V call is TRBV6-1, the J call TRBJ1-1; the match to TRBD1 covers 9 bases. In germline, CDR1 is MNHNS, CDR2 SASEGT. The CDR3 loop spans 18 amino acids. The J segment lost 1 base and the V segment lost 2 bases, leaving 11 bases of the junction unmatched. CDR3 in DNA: TGTGCCAGCAGTGAAAGGTTCTGGGGGGACAGGGCGAACACTGAAGCTTTCTTT. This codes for CASSERFWGDRANTEAFF.

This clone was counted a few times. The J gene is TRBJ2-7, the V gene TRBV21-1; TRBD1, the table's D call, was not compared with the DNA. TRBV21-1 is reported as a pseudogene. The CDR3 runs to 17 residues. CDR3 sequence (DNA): TGTGCCAGCAGCGAATCCCAGGGGCAGGACAACTCCTACGGGCAGTACTTC. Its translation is CASSESQGQDNSYGQYF.

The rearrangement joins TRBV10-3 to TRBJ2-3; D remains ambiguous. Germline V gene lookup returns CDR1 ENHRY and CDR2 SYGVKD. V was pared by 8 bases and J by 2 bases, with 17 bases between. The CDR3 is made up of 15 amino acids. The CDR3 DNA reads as TGTGCCATCCGAGCTGGAATGGAGCTCACAGATACGCAGTATTTT. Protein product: CAIRAGMELTDTQYF.

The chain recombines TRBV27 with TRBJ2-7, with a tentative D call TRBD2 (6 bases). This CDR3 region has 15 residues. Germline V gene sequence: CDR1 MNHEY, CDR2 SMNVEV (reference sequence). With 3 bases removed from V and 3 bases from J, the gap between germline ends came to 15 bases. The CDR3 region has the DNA TGTGCCAGCAGTTTGAGGTGGGGCGGGGACTACGAGCAGTACTTC. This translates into CASSLRWGGDYEQYF.

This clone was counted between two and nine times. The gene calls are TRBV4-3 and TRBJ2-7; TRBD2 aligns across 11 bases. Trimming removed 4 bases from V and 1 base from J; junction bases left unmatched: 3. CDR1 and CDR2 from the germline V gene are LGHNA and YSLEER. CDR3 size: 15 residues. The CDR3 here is CASSRGTSGSYEQYF. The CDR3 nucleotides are TGCGCCAGCAGCCGAGGGACTAGCGGATCCTACGAGCAGTACTTC.